This passage covers 26 T cell receptor beta chains from one sample sequenced in a study of beta chain features in type 1 diabetes. Investigators reverse transcribed all isolated RNA, so they sequenced expressed TCRB transcripts. Only in-frame clones appear in the TCRdb table, and some are missing; sequencing was by immunoSEQ multiplex PCR. The table lists 600,000 to 650,000 clones, less than 20% of them singletons. The sequenced sample was naive CD4+ T cells from blood. These receptors all stem from a man aged 18 to 35 in good health.

The V gene is TRBV10-3, the J gene TRBJ2-1; D is uncertain. CDR3 length: 13 residues. V lost 5 bases and J 0 bases, leaving 5 bases between the germline ends. Per the germline V gene, CDR1 is ENHRY and CDR2 is SYGVKD. This CDR3 is CAISPSSYNEQFF. CDR3 coding DNA: TGTGCCATCAGTCCAAGCTCCTACAATGAGCAGTTCTTC.

This clone showed up just a few times. The V gene is TRBV5-1, the J gene TRBJ1-5; D possibly corresponds to TRBD1 (6 bases). Trimming stripped 2 bases from V and 3 bases from J, with 9 bases between. The CDR3 consists of 14 residues. Germline CDR1 is SGHRS and CDR2 is YFSETQ. CDR3 bases: TGCGCCAGCAGCTTTACAGGGCCCAATCAGCCCCAGCATTTT. It is translated as CASSFTGPNQPQHF.

This chain links TRBV7-2 with TRBJ1-1; D gene uncertain. V was trimmed by 6 bases and J by 2 bases, leaving 13 bases between them. Germline V lookup: CDR1 SGHTA, CDR2 FQGNSA. The CDR3 is 14 amino acids. CDR3 DNA: TGTGCCAGCAGGGTGAGGCAGGTAAACACTGAAGCTTTCTTT. It encodes CASRVRQVNTEAFF.

The V call is TRBV10-3, the J call TRBJ1-1; TRBD1 matches 7 bases. The CDR3 spans 14 residues. Trimming removed 2 bases from V and 2 bases from J; junction bases left unmatched: 2. Germline assignment: CDR1 ENHRY and CDR2 SYGVKD. CDR3 in DNA: TGTGCCATCAGTGAGGGACAGGTCAACACTGAAGCTTTCTTT. It translates to CAISEGQVNTEAFF.

This clone showed up just a few times. The chain uses TRBV11-2 and TRBJ2-4; a possible D gene is TRBD1 (6 bases). Germline values: CDR1 SGHAT, CDR2 FQNNGV. V dropped 5 bases and J dropped 0 bases, with 17 bases sitting between them. The CDR3 has 17 amino acids. DNA for the CDR3: TGTGCCAGCAGCCGATATACAGGGATCTTAGCCAAAAACATTCAGTACTTC. Residues: CASSRYTGILAKNIQYF. The whole variable domain, filled in from reference TRBV11-2 and TRBJ2-4, reads EAGVAQSPRYKIIEKRQSVAFWCNPISGHATLYWYQQILGQGPKLLIQFQNNGVVDDSQLPKDRFSAERLKGVDSTLKIQPAKLEDSAVYLCASSRYTGILAKNIQYFGAGTRLSVL.

The sample holds a few counts of this clone. The chain joins TRBV9 to TRBJ2-2; 11 bases map to TRBD1. The CDR3 length is 16 residues. The V gene's germline CDR1 is SGDLS and CDR2 YYNGEE. The trim removed 4 bases at V and 7 bases at J, leaving 9 bases unmatched. CDR3 residues: CASSKTRTGGNGELFF. In DNA, the CDR3 is TGTGCCAGCAGCAAAACCCGGACAGGGGGCAACGGGGAGCTGTTTTTT.

This clone has a handful of counts. The rearrangement joins TRBV7-3 to TRBJ2-2, with 8 positions matching TRBD2. Germline CDR1 reads SGHTA; CDR2 reads FQGTGA. The CDR3 loop spans 13 amino acids. V trimming: 5 bases; J trimming: 6 bases; junction bases outside the gene matches: 2. CDR3 in amino acids: CASSNSGAGELFF. CDR3 nucleotides: TGTGCCAGCAGCAATAGCGGGGCCGGGGAGCTGTTTTTT.

The chain is built from TRBV7-8 and TRBJ2-3, with no clear D. The CDR3 is 11 amino acids. V lost 5 bases and J lost 10, with 10 bases in between. Germline CDR1 is SGHVS and CDR2 is FQNEAQ. The CDR3 nucleotides are TGTGCCAGCAGCCGAGGCATATCGCAGTATTTT. This codes for CASSRGISQYF.

The CDR3 loop reads CASSFGGGELFF. The DNA for the CDR3 is TGTGCCAGCAGTTTCGGGGGCGGGGAACTGTTTTTT. The chain uses TRBV28 and TRBJ1-4; D may be TRBD1 (6 bases). V gave up 3 bases and J gave up 12 bases, with 11 bases separating them. Germline V CDR1 and CDR2: MDHEN, SYDVKM. The CDR3 spans 12 residues.

The chain uses TRBV2 and TRBJ2-7; no reliable D call. Per germline, CDR1 SNHLY and CDR2 FYNNEI. CDR3 length: 10 residues. V dropped 5 bases and J dropped 4 bases, with 3 bases sitting between them. CDR3 DNA sequence: TGTGCCAGCAGTAAATACGAGCAGTACTTC. Translation gives CASSKYEQYF.

There are a few counts of this clone. The chain joins TRBV19 to TRBJ1-1, with D tentatively TRBD1 (6 bases). This CDR3 comprises 14 residues. CDR1 and CDR2 from the germline V gene are LNHDA and SQIVND (reference sequence). Trimming shortened V by 5 bases and J by 7 bases, and 17 bases separated the two germline ends. The CDR3 loop is CASSVIRGPVEAFF. As DNA, the CDR3 is TGTGCCAGTAGTGTTATCAGGGGCCCCGTTGAAGCTTTCTTT.

In its sample, this clone was seen a few times. The J gene is TRBJ2-6, the V gene TRBV28, with TRBD1 matching over 7 bases. Unmatched junction bases numbered 6, after V lost 6 bases and J lost 4 bases. In germline, CDR1 is MDHEN, CDR2 SYDVKM. This CDR3 comprises 15 residues. The CDR3 DNA sequence: TGTGCCAGCAGCCCGACAGGGATAGGGGCCAACGTCCTGACTTTC. It specifies CASSPTGIGANVLTF.

This clone was observed a few times. The J gene is TRBJ2-1, the V gene TRBV19, with 9 bases lining up with TRBD1. CDR3 length: 20 residues. Trimming took 6 bases from V and 0 from J; bases not matched to a gene: 18. CDR1 LNHDA and CDR2 SQIVND come from the germline V gene (reference sequence). CDR3 amino acids: CASRGDSPGTGSSSYNEQFF. For the CDR3, the DNA is TGTGCCAGTAGGGGGGATAGTCCCGGGACAGGGTCTAGCTCCTACAATGAGCAGTTCTTC. The full variable domain, rest sourced from reference TRBV19 and TRBJ2-1, is DGGITQSPKYLFRKEGQNVTLSCEQNLNHDAMYWYRQDPGQGLRLIYYSQIVNDFQKGDIAEGYSVSREKKESFPLTVTSAQKNPTAFYLCASRGDSPGTGSSSYNEQFFGPGTRLTVL.

V gene TRBV7-9 combines with J gene TRBJ2-1, with D perhaps matching TRBD2 (5 bases). Germline values: CDR1 SEHNR, CDR2 FQNEAQ (reference sequence). The V gene lost 4 bases and the J gene lost 0 bases, with 13 bases spanning the gap. This CDR3 contains 16 residues. CDR3 region: CASSSFPGSSYNEQFF. CDR3 nucleotides: TGTGCCAGCAGCTCCTTCCCGGGAAGCTCCTACAATGAGCAGTTCTTC.

The rearrangement joins TRBV7-9 to TRBJ1-5, with D possibly matching TRBD1 (5 bases). The CDR3 spans 16 residues. The V gene's germline CDR1 is SEHNR and CDR2 FQNEAQ (reference sequence). V lost 1 base, J lost 2 bases, and 12 bases lay in between. For the CDR3, the DNA is TGTGCCAGCAGCTTAGGGGCAGGCAGGGGCAATCAGCCCCAGCATTTT. Protein sequence: CASSLGAGRGNQPQHF.

The chain employs TRBV6-5 and TRBJ2-5; TRBD2 might be the D (6 bases). There are 14 residues in the CDR3. Germline V gene data show CDR1 as MNHEY and CDR2 as SVGAGI. The V end was cut by 5 bases, the J end by 5 bases, with 15 bases between. CDR3 sequence: CASSRNLARETQYF. Here the CDR3 DNA reads TGTGCCAGCAGTAGAAATCTAGCGAGGGAGACCCAGTACTTC.

The rearrangement joins TRBV21-1 to TRBJ2-1; no DNA check was done on the table's D call, TRBD1. TRBV21-1 is described as a pseudogene. The CDR3 is 15 amino acids. DNA for the CDR3: TGTGAACAACCGCCGGGGCAGGGGAAGGGCAATGAGCAGTTCTTC. Amino acid sequence: CEQPPGQGKGNEQFF.

V gene TRBV9 combines with J gene TRBJ2-6; D is ambiguous. V lost 4 bases and J lost 0, with 5 bases in between. Germline V gene data show CDR1 as SGDLS and CDR2 as YYNGEE. The CDR3 consists of 14 residues. The DNA of the CDR3 is TGTGCCAGCAGCCAGAGCTCTGGGGCCAACGTCCTGACTTTC. This sequence encodes CASSQSSGANVLTF. The full variable domain, completed using reference TRBV9 and TRBJ2-6, is DSGVTQTPKHLITATGQRVTLRCSPRSGDLSVYWYQQSLDQGLQFLIQYYNGEERAKGNILERFSAQQFPDLHSELNLSSLELGDSALYFCASSQSSGANVLTFGAGSRLTVL.

This clone occurred a few times. CDR3 in amino acids: CASSDRGPYEQYF. DNA of the CDR3: TGTGCCAGCAGCGACAGGGGGCCCTACGAGCAGTACTTC. The chain is built from TRBV2 and TRBJ2-7, with 10 positions matching TRBD1. There are 13 residues in the CDR3. Germline lookup yields CDR1 SNHLY and CDR2 FYNNEI. With V trimmed by 6 bases and J by 2 bases, 1 base remained unmatched.

This clone appeared a few times. This rearrangement joins TRBV5-1 to TRBJ1-6; the D gene is possibly TRBD1 (6 bases). V lost 6 bases, J lost 5 bases, and 12 bases lay in between. Germline-derived CDR1 and CDR2 are SGHRS and YFSETQ. The CDR3 covers 14 residues. CDR3 DNA: TGCGCCAGCAATATCGGACAGAATAATTCACCCCTCCACTTT. It codes for CASNIGQNNSPLHF.

A few counts support this clone. The rearrangement uses TRBV6-6 and TRBJ2-5, with 12 bases aligning to TRBD1. The CDR3 runs 15 residues. CDR1 and CDR2 (germline): MNHNY, SVGAGI (reference sequence). The V segment lost 6 bases and the J segment 6 bases; nucleotides outside the gene matches: 8. The CDR3 coding sequence is TGTGCCAGCAGGTCCGGGACAGGGGGCGAAAAGACCCAGTACTTC. Its translation: CASRSGTGGEKTQYF.

The chain joins TRBV7-2 to TRBJ2-7, with D perhaps given as TRBD1 or TRBD2 (6 bases each). CDR3 length: 14 amino acids. V was shortened by 5 bases and J by 2 bases, with 13 bases between the two germline ends. Germline CDR1 SGHTA, CDR2 FQGNSA. Here the CDR3 reads CASSPRGVPYEQYF. CDR3 nucleotide sequence: TGTGCCAGCAGCCCGAGGGGGGTTCCCTACGAGCAGTACTTC.

The V and J genes are TRBV4-3 and TRBJ2-5; a weak D match, TRBD1 (5 bases). The J call may not be correct, given that the DNA end is closer to TRBJ2-7. CDR1 is LGHNA, CDR2 YSLEER, per germline. CDR3 size: 15 residues. As DNA, the CDR3 is TGCGCCAGCAGCCAGACCATTCAGGGTGACTACGAGCAGTACTTC. Protein: CASSQTIQGDYEQYF.

This clone was recorded a few times. The V and J genes are TRBV19 and TRBJ2-1; D might be TRBD1 (5 bases). With 1 base removed from V and 12 bases from J, the gap between germline ends came to 10 bases. This CDR3 has 12 residues. Germline V CDR1 and CDR2: LNHDA, SQIVND (reference sequence). The CDR3 protein is CASSIGGQVQFF. In DNA, the CDR3 is TGTGCCAGTAGTATAGGGGGCCAAGTGCAGTTCTTC.

This clone was seen only once. The rearrangement links TRBV27 to TRBJ2-2, with D possibly being TRBD1 (6 bases). This CDR3 is 15 amino acids long. Germline V lookup: CDR1 MNHEY, CDR2 SMNVEV (reference sequence). Trimming cost V 6 bases and J 0 bases, with 11 bases left between them. The CDR3, as DNA: TGTGCCAGCAGAACCGGGACAACGAACACCGGGGAGCTGTTTTTT. This codes for CASRTGTTNTGELFF.

This clone has more than one count but fewer than ten. The gene calls are TRBV20-1 and TRBJ2-1; unclear D gene. From germline, CDR1 is DFQATT and CDR2 SNEGSKA (reference sequence). The V end lost 4 bases, the J end lost 1 base, and 2 bases lay between the germline ends. The CDR3 loop spans 11 amino acids. CDR3 sequence: CSAKSYNEQFF. CDR3 DNA: TGCAGTGCTAAGTCCTACAATGAGCAGTTCTTC.